One T cell receptor (beta chain) is described in this entry. The CDR3 totals 14 residues. CDR1 is SGHRS, CDR2 YFSETQ, per germline. V was clipped by 5 bases and J by 0 bases, with 9 bases between them. This specimen belongs to a study of blood T cells in healthy people across ages. Primers used in a second PCR of about 6 to 11 cycles were a sample-barcoded 5' primer and a J-beta primer mix. One entry per CDR3 protein results from TCRdb running MiXCR on the 5' RACE reads. The sample holds 900,000 to 950,000 distinct CDR3 sequences; 29% are singletons and the top ten take more than 8.5%. These sequences were also reported in another study, on T cells of mothers and their children.

The receptor comes from a woman in her forties in good health. The sequencing sample was made of blood. The chain has TRBV5-1 and TRBJ2-1; D is unresolved. CDR3 sequence (DNA): TGCGCCAGCAGAGTAATGTACTCCTACAATGAGCAGTTCTTC. Protein: CASRVMYSYNEQFF.